The 23 T cell receptor beta chains below were found in one sample sequenced in a study of T cell responses to AZD1222 COVID-19 vaccine. Profiling relied on immunoSEQ multiplex PCR, and the TCRdb table lists in-frame clones only, not all of them. The sample holds tens of thousands of clones, approximately 81% seen once. The source material was peripheral blood, sampled on day 0 of AZD1222 vaccination. The receptors were gathered from an adult in good health.

The chain carries TRBV6-5 and TRBJ2-7; 8 bases map to TRBD1. Germline trimming cut 11 bases from V and 3 bases from J; bases unmatched to any gene: 15. Germline V gives CDR1 MNHEY, CDR2 SVGAGI. The CDR3 spans 15 residues. CDR3 coding DNA: TGTGCCCCCCAACCCGCTCAGGGGGCGAGCTACGAGCAGTACTTC. It codes for CAPQPAQGASYEQYF.

V gene TRBV6-5 combines with J gene TRBJ2-1; D may be TRBD2 (5 bases). V lost 6 bases and J lost 6, with 18 bases in between. The CDR3 is 15 residues long. The V gene's germline CDR1 is MNHEY and CDR2 SVGAGI. The CDR3 is CASSLRTPEANEQFF. CDR3 DNA: TGTGCCAGCAGCCTACGGACTCCCGAGGCCAATGAGCAGTTCTTC.

The chain carries TRBV9 and TRBJ2-7, with a possible D match to TRBD2 (6 bases). The CDR3 consists of 15 residues. Trimming took 4 bases from V and 2 from J, leaving 16 bases between them. Germline CDR1 reads SGDLS; CDR2 reads YYNGEE. CDR3 nucleotide sequence: TGTGCCAGCAGCCCCCGGGTAGCGGATACCTACGAGCAGTACTTC. This codes for CASSPRVADTYEQYF.

In its sample, this clone was seen once. V usage is TRBV6-5 and J usage is TRBJ1-2, with 9 bases that match TRBD1. Germline V CDR1 and CDR2: MNHEY, SVGAGI. Trimming at V came to 7 bases and at J to 7 bases, leaving 7 bases not matched to a gene. CDR3 length: 13 amino acids. The CDR3 DNA reads as TGTGCCAGCACTCAGGGACAGGGTGGTGGCTACACCTTC. Protein sequence: CASTQGQGGGYTF.

V is TRBV11-2 and J is TRBJ2-7, with a tentative D call TRBD1 (7 bases). Germline V CDR1 and CDR2: SGHAT, FQNNGV. Trimming pared 4 bases from V and 6 bases from J, leaving 22 bases between. The CDR3 has 16 residues. The CDR3 DNA reads as TGTGCCAGCAGCTCGAGCCGGGACAGCCACGGGGGCGAGCAGTACTTC. It is translated as CASSSSRDSHGGEQYF.

This clone was detected only once. This chain joins TRBV7-9 and TRBJ1-3, with D perhaps TRBD1 (5 bases). The CDR3 totals 17 residues. The germline V and J ends were trimmed by 7 bases and 4 bases, with 23 bases remaining between them. Germline CDR1 SEHNR, CDR2 FQNEAQ (reference sequence). This CDR3 is CASTTTGAGRGGNTIYF. In DNA form, the CDR3 reads TGTGCCAGCACCACTACCGGGGCAGGGAGAGGAGGAAACACCATATATTTT. The entire variable domain, with the rest obtained from reference TRBV7-9 and TRBJ1-3, is as follows: DTGVSQNPRHKITKRGQNVTFRCDPISEHNRLYWYRQTLGQGPEFLTYFQNEAQLEKSRLLSDRFSAERPKGSFSTLEIQRTEQGDSAMYLCASTTTGAGRGGNTIYFGEGSWLTVV.

This chain joins TRBV19 and TRBJ1-2; TRBD1 is a possible D gene (5 bases). Trimming removed 7 bases from V and 4 bases from J, with 19 bases in between. Per the germline V gene, CDR1 is LNHDA and CDR2 is SQIVND (reference sequence). The CDR3 totals 15 residues. The chain's CDR3 is CASTLTAPSGYGYTF. DNA for the CDR3: TGTGCCAGTACCCTGACAGCCCCATCCGGCTATGGCTACACCTTC.

This chain's CDR3 is CASSLVGRTRAFF. In DNA form, the CDR3 reads TGTGCCAGCAGCTTAGTCGGGCGCACCAGAGCTTTCTTT. This chain connects TRBV7-2 to TRBJ1-1, with D unclear. This CDR3 region has 13 residues. The ends were cut back, 1 base at V and 10 bases at J, with 13 bases in the middle. The germline CDR1 and CDR2 sequences are SGHTA and FQGNSA. The full variable domain, completed using reference TRBV7-2 and TRBJ1-1, is GAGVSQSPSNKVTEKGKDVELRCDPISGHTALYWYRQSLGQGLEFLIYFQGNSAPDKSGLPSDRFSAERTGGSVSTLTIQRTQQEDSAVYLCASSLVGRTRAFFGQGTRLTVV.

This chain uses TRBV7-2 with TRBJ1-5; D not resolved. In germline, CDR1 is SGHTA, CDR2 FQGNSA. Trimming cost V 1 base and J 6 bases, with 4 bases left between them. This CDR3 has 12 residues. CDR3 protein: CASSLDSQPQHF. CDR3 bases: TGTGCCAGCAGCTTAGACAGTCAGCCCCAGCATTTT.

V gene TRBV12-5 combines with J gene TRBJ2-3; tentative D call: TRBD2 (6 bases). Trimming took 1 base from V and 1 from J, leaving 15 bases between them. Germline CDR1 and CDR2: LGHNT and FRNRAP. The CDR3 is 17 residues long. CDR3 region: CASGLGGDSSGTDTQYF. The CDR3 nucleotides read TGTGCTAGTGGTTTGGGGGGGGACTCATCTGGCACAGATACGCAGTATTTT. Complete variable domain (other parts from reference TRBV12-5 and TRBJ2-3): DARVTQTPRHKVTEMGQEVTMRCQPILGHNTVFWYRQTMMQGLELLAYFRNRAPLDDSGMPKDRFSAEMPDATLATLKIQPSEPRDSAVYFCASGLGGDSSGTDTQYFGPGTRLTVL.

The rearrangement uses TRBV9 and TRBJ1-3; D unresolved. The CDR3 contains 15 residues. Deletions cut 3 bases from V and 0 bases from J, with 10 bases between. Germline V gives CDR1 SGDLS, CDR2 YYNGEE. The CDR3 is CASSAQPSSGNTIYF. In DNA, the CDR3 is TGTGCCAGCAGCGCACAACCTAGCTCTGGAAACACCATATATTTT.

V gene TRBV2 combines with J gene TRBJ2-7; D perhaps matches TRBD2 (5 bases). Trimming left V 7 bases short and J 3 bases short, with 13 bases between. CDR3 length: 13 residues. Germline V gene data show CDR1 as SNHLY and CDR2 as FYNNEI. The CDR3 here is CASNKGVGYEQYF. The CDR3 nucleotides are TGTGCCAGCAATAAGGGAGTAGGCTACGAGCAGTACTTC.

The chain joins TRBV7-9 to TRBJ1-1; D unresolved. The CDR3 runs 11 residues. Germline V gene data show CDR1 as SEHNR and CDR2 as FQNEAQ (reference sequence). Trimming removed 4 bases from V and 4 bases from J, with 4 bases in between. The DNA of the CDR3 is TGTGCCAGCAGCTCTTTCACTGAAGCTTTCTTT. Translating it yields CASSSFTEAFF.

This sequence joins TRBV9 and TRBJ2-4, with 7 bases lining up with TRBD1. Germline loops: CDR1 SGDLS, CDR2 YYNGEE. CDR3 size: 16 residues. The V segment lost 4 bases and the J segment 4 bases; nucleotides outside the gene matches: 11. The CDR3 DNA sequence: TGTGCCAGCAGCCCCACAGGTGGGACAGTGAAAAACATTCAGTACTTC. It is translated as CASSPTGGTVKNIQYF. Based on the CDR3 plus reference TRBV9 and TRBJ2-4, the full variable domain is DSGVTQTPKHLITATGQRVTLRCSPRSGDLSVYWYQQSLDQGLQFLIQYYNGEERAKGNILERFSAQQFPDLHSELNLSSLELGDSALYFCASSPTGGTVKNIQYFGAGTRLSVL.

The chain links TRBV6-5 to TRBJ2-5, with 8 positions matching TRBD1. CDR1 and CDR2 from the germline V gene are MNHEY and SVGAGI. The CDR3 covers 15 residues. V lost 2 bases and J lost 5; bases outside the gene matches: 7. In DNA form, the CDR3 reads TGTGCCAGCAGTTACCGACAGGGGTCGAGGGAGACCCAGTACTTC. As protein: CASSYRQGSRETQYF.

The chain couples TRBV5-1 to TRBJ2-2; 8 bases agree with TRBD2. J gave up 7 bases and V 0 bases, and 5 bases lay outside the gene matches. This CDR3 has 15 residues. Germline-derived CDR1 and CDR2 are SGHRS and YFSETQ. DNA for the CDR3: TGCGCCAGCAGCTTGGGACTAGCGAGGGGCGGGGAGCTGTTTTTT. Translated: CASSLGLARGGELFF.

In nucleotides, the CDR3 is TGTGCCAGCTCACCAACACAACGGATGGAGACCCAGTACTTC. Amino acids: CASSPTQRMETQYF. V gene TRBV18 combines with J gene TRBJ2-5; D not certain. There are 14 residues in the CDR3. Germline CDR1 is KGHSH and CDR2 is LQKENI. V shed 2 bases and J shed 5 bases, with 12 bases lying between them.

V and J are TRBV25-1 and TRBJ1-2; no definite D call. CDR3 size: 14 residues. V lost 1 base, J lost 1 base, and 7 bases lay in between. From germline, CDR1 is MGHDK and CDR2 SYGVNS. CDR3 sequence reads: CASSEFRDNYGYTF. The CDR3 region has the DNA TGTGCCAGCAGTGAATTTAGAGATAACTATGGCTACACCTTC.

The chain uses TRBV11-2 and TRBJ1-6; D may be TRBD1 (5 bases). Germline values: CDR1 SGHAT, CDR2 FQNNGV. V shed 2 bases and J shed 3 bases, with 11 bases lying between them. The CDR3 is 16 residues long. Written as DNA, the CDR3 is TGTGCCAGCAGCTTACGGGGGGTAGGCTATAATTCACCCCTCCACTTT. Amino acids: CASSLRGVGYNSPLHF. Full variable domain (missing parts from reference TRBV11-2 and TRBJ1-6): EAGVAQSPRYKIIEKRQSVAFWCNPISGHATLYWYQQILGQGPKLLIQFQNNGVVDDSQLPKDRFSAERLKGVDSTLKIQPAKLEDSAVYLCASSLRGVGYNSPLHFGNGTRLTVT.

This chain connects TRBV19 to TRBJ1-5; D uncertain. Germline CDR1 reads LNHDA; CDR2 reads SQIVND (reference sequence). Trimming left V 0 bases short and J 7 bases short, with 16 bases between. This CDR3 is 16 amino acids long. CDR3 protein: CASSIDGWKPGQPQHF. The CDR3 bases are TGTGCCAGTAGTATAGATGGTTGGAAGCCGGGGCAGCCCCAGCATTTT. Full variable domain (remainder filled in from reference TRBV19 and TRBJ1-5): DGGITQSPKYLFRKEGQNVTLSCEQNLNHDAMYWYRQDPGQGLRLIYYSQIVNDFQKGDIAEGYSVSREKKESFPLTVTSAQKNPTAFYLCASSIDGWKPGQPQHFGDGTRLSIL.

The genes are TRBV5-1 and TRBJ1-6; 7 bases match TRBD1. With V trimmed by 2 bases and J by 0 bases, 5 bases remained unmatched. The CDR3 sequence is 17 residues long. The V gene's germline CDR1 is SGHRS and CDR2 YFSETQ. The DNA of the CDR3 is TGCGCCAGCAGCTTCGGACAGGCCCCCTCCTATAATTCACCCCTCCACTTT. Amino acids: CASSFGQAPSYNSPLHF.

The chain links TRBV7-9 to TRBJ1-4, with D unclear. Looked up from germline, CDR1 is SEHNR and CDR2 is FQNEAQ (reference sequence). V lost 7 bases and J lost 12, with 18 bases in between. The CDR3 has 13 amino acids. CDR3 DNA: TGTGCCAGCACTGGATCTCGGTCGAGGGAACTGTTTTTT. Amino acids: CASTGSRSRELFF.

The V call is TRBV2, the J call TRBJ1-4; 10 positions agree with TRBD1. This CDR3 comprises 15 residues. V was clipped by 5 bases and J by 8 bases; unmatched bases: 8. Germline CDR1 is SNHLY and CDR2 is FYNNEI. CDR3 sequence (DNA): TGTGCCAGCAGTCTCCAGGACAGGGGGTTCGAAAAACTGTTTTTT. It codes for CASSLQDRGFEKLFF.